This T cell receptor beta chain was recorded in a study of blood T cell repertoires in COVID-19. At the level of the study: In each case, the material was cDNA or gDNA derived from T cells, B-cell-depleted T cells, or PBMCs.

In the study's own analysis: Amplifying reference gene primers gave estimates of nucleated cell counts. Only in-frame clones appear in the TCRdb table, and some are missing; sequencing was by immunoSEQ multiplex PCR. The V and J calls and clone size are taken from that table; D and trimming were inferred from the DNA. In the table there are tens of thousands of clones, 70% to 90% of which are singletons. This clone was detected only once. The CDR3 runs to 19 residues. V shed 0 bases, J shed 0 bases, and the junction held 10 bases outside the gene matches. Germline assignment: CDR1 MGHRA and CDR2 YSYEKL.

The receptor comes from a man older than 75 with acute or convalescent COVID-19. Sequencing was performed on peripheral blood. This chain joins TRBV4-1 and TRBJ2-3; TRBD2 aligns across 9 bases. The CDR3 reads CASSQDPSKRGASTDTQYF. Here the CDR3 DNA reads TGCGCCAGCAGCCAAGACCCCAGCAAGCGGGGGGCCAGCACAGATACGCAGTATTTT.